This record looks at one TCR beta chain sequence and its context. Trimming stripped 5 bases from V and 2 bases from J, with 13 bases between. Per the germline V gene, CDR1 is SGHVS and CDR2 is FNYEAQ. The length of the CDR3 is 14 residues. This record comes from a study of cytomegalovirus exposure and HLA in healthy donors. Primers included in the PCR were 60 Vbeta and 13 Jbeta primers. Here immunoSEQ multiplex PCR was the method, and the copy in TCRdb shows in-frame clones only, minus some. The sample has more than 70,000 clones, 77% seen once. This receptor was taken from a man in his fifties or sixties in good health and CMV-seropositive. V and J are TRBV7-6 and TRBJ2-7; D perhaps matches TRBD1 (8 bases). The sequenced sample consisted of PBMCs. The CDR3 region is CASSGQGGAYEQYF. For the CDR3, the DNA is TGTGCCAGCAGCGGACAGGGAGGGGCCTACGAGCAGTACTTC. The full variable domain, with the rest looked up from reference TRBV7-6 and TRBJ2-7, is GAGVSQSPRYKVTKRGQDVALRCDPISGHVSLYWYRQALGQGPEFLTYFNYEAQQDKSGLPNDRFSAERPEGSISTLTIQRTEQRDSAMYRCASSGQGGAYEQYFGPGTRLTVT.